The 8 T cell receptor beta chains reported below all come from one sample, sequenced in a study of cytomegalovirus exposure and HLA in healthy donors. PCR employed 60 Vbeta and 13 Jbeta primers. Produced via immunoSEQ multiplex PCR; TCRdb's table is partial and in-frame only. Of about 220,000 clones listed, 82% are singletons. Sequenced: PBMCs. The origin of the receptors is a man aged 40-50 years in good health and CMV-seropositive.

This clone was seen once. The rearrangement links TRBV10-2 to TRBJ2-7; unclear D gene. This CDR3 contains 11 residues. Deletions cut 8 bases from V and 0 bases from J, with 5 bases between. Germline V gene sequence: CDR1 WSHSY, CDR2 SAAADI. The CDR3 is CASSPSYEQYF. CDR3 DNA sequence: TGCGCCAGCTCTCCCTCCTACGAGCAGTACTTC.

The chain is built from TRBV7-6 and TRBJ2-7, with 8 bases identical to TRBD1. The CDR3 covers 15 residues. V was clipped by 5 bases and J by 0 bases; unmatched bases: 6. Per the germline V gene, CDR1 is SGHVS and CDR2 is FNYEAQ. The DNA for the CDR3 is TGTGCCAGCAGCCTCCCCGGGACAGGCTCCTACGAGCAGTACGTC. It is translated as CASSLPGTGSYEQYV.

The chain joins TRBV9 to TRBJ1-1; D is uncertain. The V and J ends lost 5 bases and 0 bases respectively, with 11 bases between them. Germline CDR1 is SGDLS and CDR2 is YYNGEE. The CDR3 is 14 amino acids. The CDR3 bases are TGTGCCAGCAGTTTCGGTTCGGTGAACACTGAAGCTTTCTTT. This encodes CASSFGSVNTEAFF.

The chain combines TRBV7-2 with TRBJ1-2; 7 positions match TRBD1. The trim removed 2 bases at V and 4 bases at J, leaving 7 bases unmatched. The CDR3 consists of 15 residues. Germline V lookup: CDR1 SGHTA, CDR2 FQGNSA. CDR3 nucleotide sequence: TGTGCCAGCAGCTTAAGAGGGGGACAGCCCTATGGCTACACCTTC. As protein: CASSLRGGQPYGYTF.

Points on this clone: The junction departs from germline at one end; a sequencing error may be responsible. The rearrangement joins TRBV10-1 to TRBJ2-1; D unresolved. This CDR3 spans 12 amino acids. Germline lookup yields CDR1 WNHNN and CDR2 SYGVQD (reference sequence). CDR3 DNA: TGCTCCAGCAGTGAACCAGGCTATGAGCAGTTCTTC. This translates into CSSSEPGYEQFF.

The chain joins TRBV5-6 to TRBJ2-1; 7 nucleotides line up with TRBD2. Germline V lookup: CDR1 SGHDT, CDR2 YYEEEE. Germline trimming cut 0 bases from V and 9 bases from J; bases unmatched to any gene: 9. The CDR3 extends over 15 amino acids. CDR3 region: CASSLGLALVGEQFF. In DNA, the CDR3 is TGTGCCAGCAGCTTGGGACTAGCCCTGGTGGGTGAGCAGTTCTTC.

CDR3 region: CASSLGTSGMNEQFF. CDR3 nucleotides: TGTGCCAGCAGCTTAGGGACTAGCGGGATGAATGAGCAGTTCTTC. This chain connects TRBV7-9 to TRBJ2-1, with TRBD2 matching 12 bases. The CDR3 has 15 residues. J was trimmed by 7 bases and V by 1 base; bases with no gene match: 2. Germline V gene data show CDR1 as SEHNR and CDR2 as FQNEAQ (reference sequence).

The chain links TRBV14 to TRBJ1-5; D ambiguous. CDR1 is SGHDN, CDR2 FVKESK, per germline. This CDR3 is built from 15 residues. Trimming shortened V by 2 bases and J by 6 bases, and 14 bases separated the two germline ends. The CDR3 loop is CASSQPIGGRQPQHF. The CDR3 nucleotides read TGTGCCAGCAGCCAACCCATAGGAGGCCGTCAGCCCCAGCATTTT.